This is a list of T cell receptor beta chains from one sample in a study of beta chain features in type 1 diabetes. Assay used: immunoSEQ multiplex PCR; TCRdb lists only in-frame clones, some missing. The data contain a few hundred thousand clones, around 12% of them singletons. Sequencing was done on a sample of naive CD4+ T cells from blood. Receptors originate from a woman under 30 with type 1 diabetes. CDR3s include the opening cysteine and the closing phenylalanine or tryptophan. A D gene is named only where the DNA matches it firmly. Clone size appears in some rows only: once, few, many, or a class for an expanded clone.

clone_size,d_call,v_call,j_call,cdr3_nt,cdr3_aa
few,TRBD1,TRBV15,TRBJ2-3,TGTGCCACCAGCAGAAGGGGGGGACAGGGAGGAGATACGCAGTATTTT,CATSRRGGQGGDTQYF
.,TRBD1,TRBV5-1,TRBJ2-5,TGCGCCAGCGGATGGACAGGGTACCCCGAAGAGACCCAGTACTTC,CASGWTGYPEETQYF
few,TRBD1,TRBV5-1,TRBJ2-5,TGCGCCAGCAGCCTTCAACCGGGACAGGGGGAAGAGACCCAGTACTTC,CASSLQPGQGEETQYF
.,.,TRBV7-2,TRBJ2-2,TGTGCCAGCAGCTTAGAACCCAGATTCACCGGGGAGCTGTTTTTT,CASSLEPRFTGELFF
.,.,TRBV18,TRBJ1-4,TGTGCCAGCTCAGCCGGGATGGGGAGTGAAAAACTGTTTTTT,CASSAGMGSEKLFF
.,.,TRBV4-1,TRBJ2-3,TGCGCCAGCAGCCAAGGGAAAGGCAGGGAAGCAAGCACAGATACGCAGTATTTT,CASSQGKGREASTDTQYF
few,.,TRBV7-9,TRBJ1-1,TGTGCCAGCAGCTTCAGACTAGGGACTGAAGCTTTCTTT,CASSFRLGTEAFF
few,TRBD2,TRBV2,TRBJ2-1,TGTGCCAGCAGTGTTACTAGCGGGGTCCCCAATGAGCAGTTCTTC,CASSVTSGVPNEQFF
.,TRBD2,TRBV5-4,TRBJ2-1,TGTGCCAGCAGCTTGGCGGGGGGAGGGTACAATGAGCAGTTCTTC,CASSLAGGGYNEQFF
.,.,TRBV9,TRBJ2-4,TGTGCCAGCAGCGCTACTGGGGGGAACATTCAGTACTTC,CASSATGGNIQYF
.,.,TRBV18,TRBJ1-2,TGTGCCAGCTCGCCGACAGGCATCTATGGCTACACCTTC,CASSPTGIYGYTF
.,.,TRBV11-3,TRBJ2-6,TGTGCCAGCAGCCCCGTCGCTGGGGCCAACGTCCTGACTTTC,CASSPVAGANVLTF
few,.,TRBV7-2,TRBJ1-1,TGTGCCAGCAGCTTAAGCTACACTGAAGCTTTCTTT,CASSLSYTEAFF
.,.,TRBV14,TRBJ2-7,TGTGCCAGCAGCCACAACCTGAGGGTACGATCTTCCTACGAGCAGTACTTC,CASSHNLRVRSSYEQYF
few,TRBD1,TRBV9,TRBJ2-6,TGTGCCAGCAGCGTAGATTCCGTTCGGACAGGACAAACTGGGGCCAACGTCCTGACTTTC,CASSVDSVRTGQTGANVLTF
few,.,TRBV29-1,TRBJ2-1,TGCAGCGTTGAAGGCAGAAGTCACGAGCAGTTCTTC,CSVEGRSHEQFF
few,TRBD2,TRBV28,TRBJ2-7,TGTGCCAGCAGACCCCCACGGGGGGGATCGGACGAGCAGTACTTC,CASRPPRGGSDEQYF
.,.,TRBV7-3,TRBJ2-1,TGTGCCAGCAGCGCTGGGACTTTCAATGAGCAGTTCTTC,CASSAGTFNEQFF
.,.,TRBV27,TRBJ2-1,TGTGCCAGCAGACCTTTACAAGTGAATGAGCAGTTCTTC,CASRPLQVNEQFF
.,.,TRBV7-2,TRBJ1-1,TGTGCCAGCAGCTTATCCATAGCTTTCTTT,CASSLSIAFF
.,TRBD2,TRBV15,TRBJ2-7,TGTGCCACCAGCAGAGGCGGTAGCGGGACCCCCTACGAGCAGTACTTC,CATSRGGSGTPYEQYF
.,TRBD2,TRBV7-9,TRBJ2-1,TGTGCCAGCAGCCCCCGGATTAGCGGGAAGGGTCTATCCAATGAGCAGTTCTTC,CASSPRISGKGLSNEQFF
few,TRBD1,TRBV11-3,TRBJ2-7,TGTGCCAGCAGCTTAAGGGGACAGGACTACGAGCAGTACTTC,CASSLRGQDYEQYF
few,TRBD2,TRBV7-6,TRBJ2-2,TGTGCCAGCAGCTCCCGTGGAAGGACTAGCGGGATTATGGAGCTGTTTTTT,CASSSRGRTSGIMELFF
few,.,TRBV30,TRBJ2-2,TGTGCCTGGACCCCCAGGTACACCGGGGAGCTGTTTTTT,CAWTPRYTGELFF
.,TRBD2,TRBV6-5,TRBJ2-7,TGTGCCAGCAGCAGAACGGGACTAGCGAGTTACGAGCAGTACTTC,CASSRTGLASYEQYF
.,TRBD2,TRBV18,TRBJ2-1,TGTGCCAGCTCACCGACCCGGGGGGATTACAATGAGCAGTTCTTC,CASSPTRGDYNEQFF
.,.,TRBV2,TRBJ2-7,TGTGCCAGCAGTGGGGACACCTCCTACGAGCAGTACTTC,CASSGDTSYEQYF
few,.,TRBV4-1,TRBJ2-7,TGCGCCAGCAGCCAAGATGCCAGAACCTACGAGCAGTACTTC,CASSQDARTYEQYF
.,.,TRBV6-5,TRBJ1-2,TGTGCCAGCAGTTACTCTACGTTAGCTAACTATGGCTACACCTTC,CASSYSTLANYGYTF
few,TRBD2,TRBV30,TRBJ2-5,TGTGCCTGGAGTGGGACGGGAGGGCTAGAGACCCAGTACTTC,CAWSGTGGLETQYF
few,.,TRBV5-6,TRBJ1-6,TGTGCCAGCAGCTTGGGGCAGGGGCTCCTCCTCCACTTT,CASSLGQGLLLHF
.,.,TRBV28,TRBJ1-5,TGTGCCAGCTGGGGGGGTTCCCGCCGAGGGCCCCAGCATTTT,CASWGGSRRGPQHF
few,TRBD1,TRBV4-3,TRBJ1-2,TGCGCCAGCAGCCAAGACCGACAGGGACATGGCTATGGCTACACCTTC,CASSQDRQGHGYGYTF
few,.,TRBV4-3,TRBJ2-7,TGCGCCAGCAGCCAAGGGGCAGGGACTCCTTCCTACGAGCAGTACTTC,CASSQGAGTPSYEQYF
.,.,TRBV5-6,TRBJ2-2,TGTGCCAGCAGTTTTACCTTCGTTGGAGGCGGGGAGCTGTTTTTT,CASSFTFVGGGELFF
.,TRBD1,TRBV7-9,TRBJ1-5,TGTGCCAGCAGCCCGGGATCGGACAGGGCGGGCAATCAGCCCCAGCATTTT,CASSPGSDRAGNQPQHF
few,TRBD2,TRBV4-2,TRBJ2-1,TGTGCCAGCAGCCGACTCCTAGCGGAATCCTACAATGAGCAGTTCTTC,CASSRLLAESYNEQFF
few,TRBD2,TRBV7-2,TRBJ2-7,TGTGCCAGCCACCTGACCCGGACTAGCGGGAGGGCCCGCTACGAGCAGTACTTC,CASHLTRTSGRARYEQYF
.,.,TRBV19,TRBJ1-1,TGTGCCAGTAGTAGGATCGGACAGTGGAACACTGAAGCTTTCTTT,CASSRIGQWNTEAFF
.,.,TRBV5-1,TRBJ2-5,TGCGCCAGCAGCCCTCCGGGGGTCCAAGAGACCCAGTACTTC,CASSPPGVQETQYF
.,TRBD2,TRBV7-9,TRBJ2-3,TGTGCCAGCAGGGGAGGGACTAGCCCCACAGATACGCAGTATTTT,CASRGGTSPTDTQYF
few,.,TRBV7-9,TRBJ1-1,TGTGCCAGCAGCCCCAGGTCCATGAACACTGAAGCTTTCTTT,CASSPRSMNTEAFF